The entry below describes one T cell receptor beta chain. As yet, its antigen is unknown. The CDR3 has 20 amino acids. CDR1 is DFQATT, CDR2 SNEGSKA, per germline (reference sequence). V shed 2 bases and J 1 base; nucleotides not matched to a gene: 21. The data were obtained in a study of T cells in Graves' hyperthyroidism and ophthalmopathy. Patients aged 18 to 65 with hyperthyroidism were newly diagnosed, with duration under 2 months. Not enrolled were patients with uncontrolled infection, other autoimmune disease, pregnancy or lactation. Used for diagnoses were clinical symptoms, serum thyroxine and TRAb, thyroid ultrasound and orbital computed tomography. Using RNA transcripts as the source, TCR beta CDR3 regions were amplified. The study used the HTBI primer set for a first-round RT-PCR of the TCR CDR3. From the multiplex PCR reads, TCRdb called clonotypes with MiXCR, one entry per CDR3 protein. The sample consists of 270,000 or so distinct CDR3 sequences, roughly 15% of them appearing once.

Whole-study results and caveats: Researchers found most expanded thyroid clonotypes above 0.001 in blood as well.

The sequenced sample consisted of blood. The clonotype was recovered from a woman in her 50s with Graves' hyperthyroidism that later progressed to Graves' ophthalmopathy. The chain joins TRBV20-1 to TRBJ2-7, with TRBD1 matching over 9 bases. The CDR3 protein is CSARKPGQGIPAGKSYEQYF. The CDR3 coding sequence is TGCAGTGCTAGAAAACCGGGACAGGGAATCCCCGCGGGTAAATCCTACGAGCAGTACTTC.